This T cell receptor (beta chain) was recorded in a study of cytomegalovirus exposure and HLA in healthy donors. The primer mix had 60 Vbeta and 13 Jbeta primers. Using immunoSEQ multiplex PCR, the repertoire was profiled, and TCRdb retains in-frame clones only, with some absent. The sample holds 130,000 or so clones, 60% to 80% seen once. Study-level results: In a later analysis, V- and J-gene trimming of beta chains associated with a DCLRE1C missense variant, replicated independently.

On this clone itself: Its specificity is unknown.

The CDR3 is made up of 11 amino acids. Trimming removed 4 bases from V and 16 bases from J; junction bases left unmatched: 2. Germline V CDR1 and CDR2: ENHRY, SYGVKD. The specimen sequenced was PBMCs. J is TRBJ1-6 and V is TRBV10-3; 9 bases map to TRBD1. The receptor was derived from a female donor in good health and CMV-seronegative. This CDR3 reads CAISGTGVLHF. The CDR3 DNA sequence: TGTGCCATCAGTGGGACAGGGGTGCTCCACTTT.